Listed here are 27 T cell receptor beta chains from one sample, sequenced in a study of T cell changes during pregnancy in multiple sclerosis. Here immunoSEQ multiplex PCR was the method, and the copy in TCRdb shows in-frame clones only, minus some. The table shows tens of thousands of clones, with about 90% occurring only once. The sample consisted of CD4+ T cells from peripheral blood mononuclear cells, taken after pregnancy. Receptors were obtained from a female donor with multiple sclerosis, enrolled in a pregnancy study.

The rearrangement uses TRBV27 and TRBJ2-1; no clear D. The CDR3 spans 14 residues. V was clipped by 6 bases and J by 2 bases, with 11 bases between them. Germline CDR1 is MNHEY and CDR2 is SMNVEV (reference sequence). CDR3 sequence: CASRTGGAYNEQFF. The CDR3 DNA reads TGTGCCAGCAGAACTGGTGGAGCCTACAATGAGCAGTTCTTC.

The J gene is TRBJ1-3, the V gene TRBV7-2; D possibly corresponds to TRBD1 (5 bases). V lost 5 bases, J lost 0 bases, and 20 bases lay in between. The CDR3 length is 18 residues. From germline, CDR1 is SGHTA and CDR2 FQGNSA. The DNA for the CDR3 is TGTGCCAGCAGCCCGGACGGAGGGACGGTCGTCTCTGGAAACACCATATATTTT. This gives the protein CASSPDGGTVVSGNTIYF.

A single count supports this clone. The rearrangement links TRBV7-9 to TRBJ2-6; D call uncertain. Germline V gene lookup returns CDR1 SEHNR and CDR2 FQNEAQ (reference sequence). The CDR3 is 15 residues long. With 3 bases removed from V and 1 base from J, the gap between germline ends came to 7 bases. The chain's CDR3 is CASSFGTSGANVLTF. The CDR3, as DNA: TGTGCCAGCAGCTTTGGCACGTCTGGGGCCAACGTCCTGACTTTC.

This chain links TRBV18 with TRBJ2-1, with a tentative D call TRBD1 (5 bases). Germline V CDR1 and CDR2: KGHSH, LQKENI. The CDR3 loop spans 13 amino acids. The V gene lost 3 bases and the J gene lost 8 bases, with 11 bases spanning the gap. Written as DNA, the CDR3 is TGTGCCAGCTCACCGAGGCAGGGTGATGAGCAGTTCTTC. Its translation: CASSPRQGDEQFF. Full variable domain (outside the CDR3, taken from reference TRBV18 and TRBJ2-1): NAGVMQNPRHLVRRRGQEARLRCSPMKGHSHVYWYRQLPEEGLKFMVYLQKENIIDESGMPKERFSAEFPKEGPSILRIQQVVRGDSAAYFCASSPRQGDEQFFGPGTRLTVL.

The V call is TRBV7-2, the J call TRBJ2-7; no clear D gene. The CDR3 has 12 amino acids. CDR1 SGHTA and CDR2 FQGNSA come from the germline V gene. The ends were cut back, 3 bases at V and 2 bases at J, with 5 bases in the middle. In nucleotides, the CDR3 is TGTGCCAGCAGCTTCGCTACCTACGAGCAGTACTTC. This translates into CASSFATYEQYF.

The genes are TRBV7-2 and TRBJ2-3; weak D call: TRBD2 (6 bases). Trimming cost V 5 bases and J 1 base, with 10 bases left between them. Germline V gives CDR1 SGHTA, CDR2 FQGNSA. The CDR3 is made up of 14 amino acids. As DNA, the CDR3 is TGTGCCAGCAGCCGTTCTAGCGGCACAGATACGCAGTATTTT. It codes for CASSRSSGTDTQYF.

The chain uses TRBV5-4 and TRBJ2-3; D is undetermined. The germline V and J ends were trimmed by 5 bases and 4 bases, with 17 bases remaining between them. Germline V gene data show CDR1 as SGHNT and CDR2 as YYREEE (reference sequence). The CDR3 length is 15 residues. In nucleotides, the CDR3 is TGTGCCAGCAGTCCTTTAGGAGCGAGCGCAGATACGCAGTATTTT. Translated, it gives CASSPLGASADTQYF.

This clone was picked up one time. In DNA form, the CDR3 reads TGTGCCAGCAGCGTAGACTTGGAGTTGTTTCCTGGCTACACCTTC. Amino acid sequence: CASSVDLELFPGYTF. The J gene is TRBJ1-2, the V gene TRBV9; D is unclear. V was pared by 0 bases and J by 7 bases, with 16 bases between. This CDR3 is 15 amino acids long. Germline CDR1 is SGDLS and CDR2 is YYNGEE.

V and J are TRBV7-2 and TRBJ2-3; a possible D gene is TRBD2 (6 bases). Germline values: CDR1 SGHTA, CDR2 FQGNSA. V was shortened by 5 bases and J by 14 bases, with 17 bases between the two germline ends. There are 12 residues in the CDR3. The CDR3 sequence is CASSVPGGSLYF. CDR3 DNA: TGTGCCAGCAGCGTGCCCGGGGGATCGTTGTATTTT.

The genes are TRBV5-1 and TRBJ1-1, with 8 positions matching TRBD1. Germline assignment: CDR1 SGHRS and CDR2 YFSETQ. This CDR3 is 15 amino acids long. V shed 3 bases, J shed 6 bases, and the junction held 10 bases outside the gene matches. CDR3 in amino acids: CASSWGDRRTAEAFF. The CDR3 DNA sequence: TGCGCCAGCAGCTGGGGGGACAGGCGGACGGCTGAAGCTTTCTTT.

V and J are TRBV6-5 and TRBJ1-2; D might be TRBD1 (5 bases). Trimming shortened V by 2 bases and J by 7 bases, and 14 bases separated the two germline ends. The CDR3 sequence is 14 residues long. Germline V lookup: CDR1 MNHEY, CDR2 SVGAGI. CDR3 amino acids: CASSYRGGRGGYTF. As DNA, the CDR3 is TGTGCCAGCAGTTACCGGGGAGGGAGGGGTGGCTACACCTTC.

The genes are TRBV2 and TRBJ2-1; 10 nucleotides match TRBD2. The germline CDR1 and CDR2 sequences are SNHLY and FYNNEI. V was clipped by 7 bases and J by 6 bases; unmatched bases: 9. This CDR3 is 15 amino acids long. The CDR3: CASTSGTSDSNEQFF. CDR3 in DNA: TGTGCCAGCACCTCCGGGACTAGCGATAGCAATGAGCAGTTCTTC.

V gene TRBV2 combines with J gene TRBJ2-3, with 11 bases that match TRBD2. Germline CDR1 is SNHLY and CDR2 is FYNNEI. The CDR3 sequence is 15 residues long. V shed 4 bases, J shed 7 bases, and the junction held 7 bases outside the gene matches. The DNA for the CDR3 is TGTGCCAGCAGTGTGGGACTAGCGGCAGCTAATACGCAGTATTTT. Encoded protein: CASSVGLAAANTQYF.

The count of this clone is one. The CDR3 DNA reads TGTGCCAGCAGTGAAGGCGGTCAGGGAAGAGAGACCCAGTACTTC. It codes for CASSEGGQGRETQYF. The chain recombines TRBV2 with TRBJ2-5, with D perhaps matching TRBD1 (5 bases). The V gene lost 1 base and the J gene lost 4 bases, with 13 bases spanning the gap. CDR3 length: 15 residues. Germline V gene data show CDR1 as SNHLY and CDR2 as FYNNEI.

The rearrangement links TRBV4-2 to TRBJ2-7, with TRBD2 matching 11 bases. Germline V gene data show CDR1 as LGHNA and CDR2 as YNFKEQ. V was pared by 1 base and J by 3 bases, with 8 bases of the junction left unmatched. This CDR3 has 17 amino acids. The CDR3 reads CASSQGTSGPYIYEQYF. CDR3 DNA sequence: TGTGCCAGCAGCCAAGGGACTAGCGGGCCTTATATCTACGAGCAGTACTTC.

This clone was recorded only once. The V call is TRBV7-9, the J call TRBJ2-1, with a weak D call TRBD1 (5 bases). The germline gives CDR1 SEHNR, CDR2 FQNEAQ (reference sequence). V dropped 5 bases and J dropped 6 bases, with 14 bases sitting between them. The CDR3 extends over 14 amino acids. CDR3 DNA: TGTGCCAGCAGCCCCTTGGAGCAGGGCAATGAGCAGTTCTTC. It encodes CASSPLEQGNEQFF.

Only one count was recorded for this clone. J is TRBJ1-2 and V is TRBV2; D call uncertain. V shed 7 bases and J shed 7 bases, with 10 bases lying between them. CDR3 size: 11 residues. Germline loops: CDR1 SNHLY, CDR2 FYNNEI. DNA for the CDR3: TGTGCCAGCAAGAGAGTATCTGGCTACACCTTC. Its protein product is CASKRVSGYTF.

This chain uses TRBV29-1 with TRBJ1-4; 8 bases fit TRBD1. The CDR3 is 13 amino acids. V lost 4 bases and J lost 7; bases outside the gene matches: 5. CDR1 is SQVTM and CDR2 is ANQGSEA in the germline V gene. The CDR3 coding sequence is TGCAGCGTTGTGGACAGGGCAAGTGAAAAACTGTTTTTT. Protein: CSVVDRASEKLFF.

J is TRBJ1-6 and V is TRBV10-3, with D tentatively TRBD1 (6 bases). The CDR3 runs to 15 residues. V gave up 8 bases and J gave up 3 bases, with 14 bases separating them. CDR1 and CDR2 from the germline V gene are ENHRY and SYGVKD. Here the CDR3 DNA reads TGTGCCATCTCCCAAAGCAGGGGCTATAATTCACCCCTCCACTTT. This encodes CAISQSRGYNSPLHF.

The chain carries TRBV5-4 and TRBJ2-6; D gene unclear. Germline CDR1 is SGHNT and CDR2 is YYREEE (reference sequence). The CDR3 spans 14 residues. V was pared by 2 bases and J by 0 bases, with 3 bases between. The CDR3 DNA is TGTGCCAGCAGCTTTCGCTCTGGGGCCAACGTCCTGACTTTC. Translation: CASSFRSGANVLTF. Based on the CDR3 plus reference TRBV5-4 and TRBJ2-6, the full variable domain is ETGVTQSPTHLIKTRGQQVTLRCSSQSGHNTVSWYQQALGQGPQFIFQYYREEENGRGNFPPRFSGLQFPNYSSELNVNALELDDSALYLCASSFRSGANVLTFGAGSRLTVL.

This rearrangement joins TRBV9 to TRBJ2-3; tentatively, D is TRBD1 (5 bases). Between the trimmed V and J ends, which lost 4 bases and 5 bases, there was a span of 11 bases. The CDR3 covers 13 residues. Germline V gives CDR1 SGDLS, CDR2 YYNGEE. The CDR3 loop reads CASSTPGLDTQYF. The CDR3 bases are TGTGCCAGCAGCACCCCAGGGTTAGATACGCAGTATTTT.

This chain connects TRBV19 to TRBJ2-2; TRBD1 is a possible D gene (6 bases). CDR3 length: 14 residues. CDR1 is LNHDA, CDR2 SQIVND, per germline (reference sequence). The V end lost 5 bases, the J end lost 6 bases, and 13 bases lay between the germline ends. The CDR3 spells CASSEQGAAGELFF. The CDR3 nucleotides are TGTGCCAGTAGTGAACAGGGAGCGGCCGGGGAGCTGTTTTTT.

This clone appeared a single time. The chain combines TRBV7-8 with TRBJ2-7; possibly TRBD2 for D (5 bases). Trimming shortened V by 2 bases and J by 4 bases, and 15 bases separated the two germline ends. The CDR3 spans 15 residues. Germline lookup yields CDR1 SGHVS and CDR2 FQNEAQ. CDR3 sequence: CASSLRETSGYEQYF. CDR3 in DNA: TGTGCCAGCAGCTTAAGGGAGACATCTGGGTACGAGCAGTACTTC. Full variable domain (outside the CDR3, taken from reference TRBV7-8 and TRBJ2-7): GAGVSQSPRYKVAKRGQDVALRCDPISGHVSLFWYQQALGQGPEFLTYFQNEAQLDKSGLPSDRFFAERPEGSVSTLKIQRTQQEDSAVYLCASSLRETSGYEQYFGPGTRLTVT.

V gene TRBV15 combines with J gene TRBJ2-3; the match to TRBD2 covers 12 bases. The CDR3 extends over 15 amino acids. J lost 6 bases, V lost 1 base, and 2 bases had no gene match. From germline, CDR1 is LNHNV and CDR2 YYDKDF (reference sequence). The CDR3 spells CATSRVTSGGDTQYF. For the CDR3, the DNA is TGTGCCACCAGCAGAGTTACTAGCGGGGGGGATACGCAGTATTTT.

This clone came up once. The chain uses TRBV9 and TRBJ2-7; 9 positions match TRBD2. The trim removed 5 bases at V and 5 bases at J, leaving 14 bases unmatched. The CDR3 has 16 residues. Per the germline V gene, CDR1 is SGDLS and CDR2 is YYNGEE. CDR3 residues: CASSGASGTLGNEQYF. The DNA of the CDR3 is TGTGCCAGCAGTGGGGCTAGCGGGACTTTAGGAAACGAGCAGTACTTC. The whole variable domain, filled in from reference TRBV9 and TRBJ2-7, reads DSGVTQTPKHLITATGQRVTLRCSPRSGDLSVYWYQQSLDQGLQFLIQYYNGEERAKGNILERFSAQQFPDLHSELNLSSLELGDSALYFCASSGASGTLGNEQYFGPGTRLTVT.

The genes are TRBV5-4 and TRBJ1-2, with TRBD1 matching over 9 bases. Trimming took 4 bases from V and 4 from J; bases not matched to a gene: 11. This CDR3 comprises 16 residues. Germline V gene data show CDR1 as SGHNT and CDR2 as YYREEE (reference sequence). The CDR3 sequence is CASSPGQGLVLYGYTF. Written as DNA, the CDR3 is TGTGCCAGCAGCCCGGGACAGGGTCTCGTCCTCTATGGCTACACCTTC.

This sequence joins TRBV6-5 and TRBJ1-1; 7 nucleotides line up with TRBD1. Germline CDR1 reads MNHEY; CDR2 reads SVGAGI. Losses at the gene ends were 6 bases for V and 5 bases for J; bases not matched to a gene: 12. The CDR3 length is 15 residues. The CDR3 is CASRTIQGGGTEAFF. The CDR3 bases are TGTGCCAGCAGAACGATTCAGGGGGGTGGGACTGAAGCTTTCTTT.